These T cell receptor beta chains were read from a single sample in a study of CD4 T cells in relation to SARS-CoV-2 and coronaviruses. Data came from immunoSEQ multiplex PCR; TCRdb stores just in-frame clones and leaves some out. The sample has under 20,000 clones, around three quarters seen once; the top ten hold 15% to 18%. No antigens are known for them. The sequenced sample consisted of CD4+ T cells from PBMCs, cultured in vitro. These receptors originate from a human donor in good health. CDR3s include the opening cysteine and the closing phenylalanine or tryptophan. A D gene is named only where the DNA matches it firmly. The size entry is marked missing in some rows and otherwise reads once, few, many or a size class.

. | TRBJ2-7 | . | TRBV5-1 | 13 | CASSLGGPYEQYF | TGCGCCAGCAGCTTGGGCGGCCCCTACGAGCAGTACTTC
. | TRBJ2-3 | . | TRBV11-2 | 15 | CASRTIRGNTDTQYF | TGTGCCAGCAGAACGATACGGGGAAACACAGATACGCAGTATTTT
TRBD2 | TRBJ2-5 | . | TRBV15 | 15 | CATSASLAGAETQYF | TGTGCCACCTCAGCGTCACTAGCGGGAGCAGAGACCCAGTACTTC
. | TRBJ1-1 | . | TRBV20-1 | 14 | CSASYDRPNTEAFF | TGCAGTGCTAGTTATGACAGACCGAACACTGAAGCTTTCTTT
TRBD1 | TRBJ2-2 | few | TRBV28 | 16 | CASSSRTGANTGELFF | TGTGCCAGCAGTTCACGGACAGGAGCGAACACCGGGGAGCTGTTTTTT
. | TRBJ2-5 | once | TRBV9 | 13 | CASSVGVGETQYF | TGTGCCAGCAGCGTGGGAGTCGGGGAGACCCAGTACTTC
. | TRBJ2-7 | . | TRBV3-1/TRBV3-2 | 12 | CASSQEIYEQYF | TGTGCCAGCAGCCAAGAAATCTACGAGCAGTACTTC
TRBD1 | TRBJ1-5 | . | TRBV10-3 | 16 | CATRINRGGSNQPQHF | TGTGCCACCCGAATAAACAGGGGTGGTAGCAATCAGCCCCAGCATTTT
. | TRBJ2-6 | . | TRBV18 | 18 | CASSPPGTTISGANVLTF | TGTGCCAGCTCACCACCGGGGACAACAATCTCTGGGGCCAACGTCCTGACTTTC
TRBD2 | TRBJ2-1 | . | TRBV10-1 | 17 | CASSKSGTSSLYNEQFF | TGCGCCAGCAGTAAGTCCGGGACTAGCAGCCTCTACAATGAGCAGTTCTTC
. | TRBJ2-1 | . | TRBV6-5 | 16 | CASSYSVTVGGYEQFF | TGTGCCAGCAGTTACTCGGTGACAGTCGGGGGCTATGAGCAGTTCTTC
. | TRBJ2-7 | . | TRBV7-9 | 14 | CASSTAGSIYEQYF | TGTGCCAGCAGCACGGCCGGGTCTATCTACGAGCAGTACTTC
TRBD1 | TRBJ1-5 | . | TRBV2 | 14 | CASRKTGAYQPQHF | TGTGCCAGCAGAAAAACAGGGGCCTATCAGCCCCAGCATTTT
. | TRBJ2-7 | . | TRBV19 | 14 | CASSIGPESYEQYF | TGTGCCAGTAGTATAGGCCCGGAAAGCTACGAGCAGTACTTC
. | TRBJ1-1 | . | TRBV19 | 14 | CASSMGPGYTEAFF | TGTGCCAGTAGTATGGGGCCAGGATACACTGAAGCTTTCTTT
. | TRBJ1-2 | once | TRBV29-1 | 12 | CSTPGALGGYTF | TGCAGTACTCCGGGGGCGCTCGGTGGCTACACCTTC
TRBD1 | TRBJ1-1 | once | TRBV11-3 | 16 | CASSFHRGTRNTEAFF | TGTGCCAGCAGCTTCCACAGGGGCACGCGGAACACTGAAGCTTTCTTT
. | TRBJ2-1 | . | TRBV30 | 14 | CAWSLLAAYNEQFF | TGTGCCTGGAGTTTACTGGCGGCCTACAATGAGCAGTTCTTC
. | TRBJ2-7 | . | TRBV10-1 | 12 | CASSELGYEQYF | TGCGCCAGCAGTGAACTAGGGTACGAGCAGTACTTC
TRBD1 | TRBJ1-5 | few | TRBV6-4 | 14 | CASSDGTGGQPQHF | TGTGCCAGCAGTGACGGGACAGGGGGTCAGCCCCAGCATTTT
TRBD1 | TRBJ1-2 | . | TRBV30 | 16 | CAWSFLGDRVSYGYTF | TGTGCCTGGAGCTTCCTGGGGGACAGGGTGTCCTATGGCTACACCTTC
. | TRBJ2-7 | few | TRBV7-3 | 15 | CASSLGLAKAYEQYF | TGTGCCAGCAGCTTGGGGCTAGCGAAAGCCTACGAGCAGTACTTC
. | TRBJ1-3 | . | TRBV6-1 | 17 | CASSEYATGISGNTIYF | TGTGCCAGCAGTGAATATGCCACAGGCATCTCTGGAAACACCATATATTTT
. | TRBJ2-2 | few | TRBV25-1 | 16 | CASSESGKGNTGELFF | TGTGCCAGCAGTGAGTCCGGAAAGGGCAACACCGGGGAGCTGTTTTTT
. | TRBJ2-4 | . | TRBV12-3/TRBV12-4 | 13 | CASSFGGKNIQYF | TGTGCCAGCAGTTTTGGCGGCAAAAACATTCAGTACTTC
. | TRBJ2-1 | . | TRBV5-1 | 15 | CASSLVGGSENEQFF | TGCGCCAGCAGCTTGGTTGGCGGGTCTGAGAATGAGCAGTTCTTC
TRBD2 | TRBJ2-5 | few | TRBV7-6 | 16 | CASSLGITSVGETQYF | TGTGCCAGCAGCTTAGGGATAACTAGCGTTGGTGAGACCCAGTACTTC
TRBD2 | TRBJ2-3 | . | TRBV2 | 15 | CASRIAGGSTDTQYF | TGTGCCAGCAGGATAGCGGGGGGGAGCACAGATACGCAGTATTTT
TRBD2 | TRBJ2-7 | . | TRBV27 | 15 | CASSLFGGLVFEQYF | TGTGCCAGCAGTTTATTCGGGGGACTAGTGTTCGAGCAGTACTTC
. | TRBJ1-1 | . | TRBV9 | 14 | CASSALSVNTEAFF | TGTGCCAGCAGCGCCCTTAGCGTGAACACTGAAGCTTTCTTT
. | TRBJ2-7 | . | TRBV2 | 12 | CASTDGAFGQYF | TGTGCCAGCACCGACGGGGCATTTGGGCAGTACTTC
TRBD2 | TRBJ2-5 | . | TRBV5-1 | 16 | CASSFTSGIVNGTQYF | TGCGCCAGCAGCTTTACTAGCGGGATCGTAAATGGGACCCAGTACTTC
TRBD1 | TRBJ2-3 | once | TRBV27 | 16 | CASSTYRGDDTDTQYF | TGTGCCAGCAGTACATACAGGGGCGACGACACAGATACGCAGTATTTT
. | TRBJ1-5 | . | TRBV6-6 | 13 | CASSLLDNQPQHF | TGTGCCAGCAGCCTCCTAGACAACCAGCCCCAGCATTTT
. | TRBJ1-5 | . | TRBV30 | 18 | CAWSSLGRMRSGNQPQHF | TGTGCCTGGAGCAGTTTAGGTCGTATGAGATCGGGCAATCAGCCCCAGCATTTT
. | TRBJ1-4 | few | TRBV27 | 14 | CASRKGRNNEKLFF | TGTGCCAGCAGGAAAGGCCGTAATAATGAAAAACTGTTTTTT
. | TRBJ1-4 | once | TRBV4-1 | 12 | CASRLAGEKLFF | TGCGCCAGCAGGCTGGCAGGTGAAAAACTGTTTTTT
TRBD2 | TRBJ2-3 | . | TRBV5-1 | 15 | CASSAWGGSTDTQYF | TGCGCCAGCAGCGCTTGGGGGGGGAGCACAGATACGCAGTATTTT
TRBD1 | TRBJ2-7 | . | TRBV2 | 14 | CASIAGTGFGEQYF | TGTGCCAGCATTGCCGGGACAGGGTTTGGCGAGCAGTACTTC
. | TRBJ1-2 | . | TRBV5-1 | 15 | CASSIAPTSSYGYTF | TGCGCCAGCAGCATCGCCCCGACATCCTCCTATGGCTACACCTTC
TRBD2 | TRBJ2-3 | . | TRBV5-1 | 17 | CASSLDPSGLSTDTQYF | TGCGCCAGCAGCTTGGACCCTAGCGGGCTAAGCACAGATACGCAGTATTTT
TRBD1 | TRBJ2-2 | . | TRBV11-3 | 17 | CASSLFRGQGGTGELFF | TGTGCCAGCAGCTTATTCCGGGGACAGGGCGGCACCGGGGAGCTGTTTTTT
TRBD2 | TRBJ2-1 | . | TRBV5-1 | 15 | CASSSGTSVVNEQFF | TGCGCCAGCAGCTCCGGGACTAGTGTAGTCAATGAGCAGTTCTTC
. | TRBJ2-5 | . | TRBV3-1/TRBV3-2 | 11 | CASSLEETQYF | TGTGCCAGCAGCCTGGAAGAGACCCAGTACTTC
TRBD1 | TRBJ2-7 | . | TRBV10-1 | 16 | CASSGGRTGGSYEQYF | TGCGCCAGCAGTGGTGGCCGGACAGGGGGTTCGTACGAGCAGTACTTC
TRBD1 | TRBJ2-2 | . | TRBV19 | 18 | CASSIAAGQGLNTGELFF | TGTGCCAGTAGTATAGCCGCGGGACAGGGCCTGAACACCGGGGAGCTGTTTTTT
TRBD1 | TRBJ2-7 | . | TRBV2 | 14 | CASSVDRGQYEQYF | TGTGCCAGCAGTGTGGACAGGGGGCAATACGAGCAGTACTTC